This TCR beta chain was sequenced in a study of blood T cell repertoires in COVID-19. Study in general: Sample material is recorded as cDNA or gDNA derived from T cells, B-cell-depleted T cells, or PBMCs.

Assay used: immunoSEQ multiplex PCR; TCRdb lists only in-frame clones, some missing. Seen here are approximately 250,000 clones, roughly 83% observed once, and the top ten hold 3.5% to 5.5%. This CDR3 is 17 amino acids long. Germline CDR1 and CDR2: KGHSH and LQKENI. Trimming took 1 base from V and 6 from J; bases not matched to a gene: 4. The chain combines TRBV18 with TRBJ2-1, with TRBD2 identical over 15 bases. Sequences were obtained from peripheral blood. The source of this sequence is a man in his sixties who had recovered from COVID-19. This CDR3 is CASSPRGLAGGFNEQFF. CDR3 DNA: TGTGCCAGCTCACCACGGGGACTAGCGGGAGGTTTCAATGAGCAGTTCTTC.